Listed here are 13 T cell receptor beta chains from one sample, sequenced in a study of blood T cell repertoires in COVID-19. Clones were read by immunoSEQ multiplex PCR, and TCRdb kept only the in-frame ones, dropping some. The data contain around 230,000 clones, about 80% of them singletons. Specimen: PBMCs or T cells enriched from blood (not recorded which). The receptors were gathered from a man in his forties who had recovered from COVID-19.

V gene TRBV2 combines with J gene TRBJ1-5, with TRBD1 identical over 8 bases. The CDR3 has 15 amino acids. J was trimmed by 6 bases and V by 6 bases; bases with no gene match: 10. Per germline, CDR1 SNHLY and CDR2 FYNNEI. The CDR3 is CASSPGGLWTQPQHF. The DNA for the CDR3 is TGTGCCAGCAGCCCAGGGGGCCTATGGACTCAGCCCCAGCATTTT.

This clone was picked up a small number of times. CDR3 nucleotide sequence: TGTGCCAGCAGCAGAGACGACGGGGAGACCCAGTACTTC. It specifies CASSRDDGETQYF. The chain combines TRBV21-1 with TRBJ2-5; the tabulated D call, TRBD2, remains unverified against the DNA. TRBV21-1 counts as a pseudogene. The CDR3 loop spans 13 amino acids.

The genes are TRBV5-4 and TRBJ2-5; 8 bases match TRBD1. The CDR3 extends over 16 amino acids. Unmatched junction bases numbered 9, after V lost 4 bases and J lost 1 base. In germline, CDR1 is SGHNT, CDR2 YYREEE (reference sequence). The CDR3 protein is CASSPGQGRFQETQYF. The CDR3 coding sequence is TGTGCCAGCAGCCCAGGACAGGGAAGATTCCAAGAGACCCAGTACTTC.

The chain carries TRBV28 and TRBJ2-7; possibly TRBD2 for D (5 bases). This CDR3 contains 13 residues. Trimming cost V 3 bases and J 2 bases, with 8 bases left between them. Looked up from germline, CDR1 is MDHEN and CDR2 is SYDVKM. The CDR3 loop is CASSLTGTYEQYF. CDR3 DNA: TGTGCCAGCAGTTTGACCGGGACCTACGAGCAGTACTTC.

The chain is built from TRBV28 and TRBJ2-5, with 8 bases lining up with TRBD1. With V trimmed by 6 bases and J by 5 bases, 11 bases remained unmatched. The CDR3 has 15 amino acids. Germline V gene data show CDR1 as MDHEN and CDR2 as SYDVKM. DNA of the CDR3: TGTGCCAGCAGCCAGACAGGGGCGGGGAGGGAGACCCAGTACTTC. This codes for CASSQTGAGRETQYF.

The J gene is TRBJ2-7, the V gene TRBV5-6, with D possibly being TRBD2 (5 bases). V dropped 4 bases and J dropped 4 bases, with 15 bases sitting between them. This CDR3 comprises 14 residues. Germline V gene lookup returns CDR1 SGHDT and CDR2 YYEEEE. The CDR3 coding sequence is TGTGCCAGCAGCCCGGACCCGGGGATTTACGAGCAGTACTTC. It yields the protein CASSPDPGIYEQYF.

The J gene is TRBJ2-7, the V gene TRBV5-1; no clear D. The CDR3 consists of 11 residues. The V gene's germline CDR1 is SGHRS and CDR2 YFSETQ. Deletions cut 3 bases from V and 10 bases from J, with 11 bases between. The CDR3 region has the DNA TGCGCCAGCAGCTCCACAGAGAAACAGTACTTC. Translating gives CASSSTEKQYF. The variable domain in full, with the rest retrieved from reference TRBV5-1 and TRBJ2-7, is KAGVTQTPRYLIKTRGQQVTLSCSPISGHRSVSWYQQTPGQGLQFLFEYFSETQRNKGNFPGRFSGRQFSNSRSEMNVSTLELGDSALYLCASSSTEKQYFGPGTRLTVT.

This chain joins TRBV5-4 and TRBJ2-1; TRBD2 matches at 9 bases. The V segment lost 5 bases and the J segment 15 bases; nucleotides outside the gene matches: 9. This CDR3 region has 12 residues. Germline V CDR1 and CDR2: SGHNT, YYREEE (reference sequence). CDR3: CASSYDSGSRFF. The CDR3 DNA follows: TGTGCCAGCAGTTACGATAGCGGGAGCCGGTTCTTC.

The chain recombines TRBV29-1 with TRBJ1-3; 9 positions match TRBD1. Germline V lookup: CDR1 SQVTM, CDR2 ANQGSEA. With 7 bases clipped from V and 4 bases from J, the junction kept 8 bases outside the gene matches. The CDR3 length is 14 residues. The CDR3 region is CSGKEGTGGNTIYF. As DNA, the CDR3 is TGCAGCGGCAAAGAAGGGACAGGGGGAAACACCATATATTTT. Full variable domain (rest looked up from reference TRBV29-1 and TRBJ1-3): SAVISQKPSRDICQRGTSLTIQCQVDSQVTMMFWYRQQPGQSLTLIATANQGSEATYESGFVIDKFPISRPNLTFSTLTVSNMSPEDSSIYLCSGKEGTGGNTIYFGEGSWLTVV.

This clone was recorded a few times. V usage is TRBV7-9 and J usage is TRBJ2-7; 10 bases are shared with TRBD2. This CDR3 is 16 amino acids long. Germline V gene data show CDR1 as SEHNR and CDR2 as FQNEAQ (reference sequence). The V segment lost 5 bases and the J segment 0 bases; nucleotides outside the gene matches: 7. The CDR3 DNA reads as TGTGCCAGCAGCCCCATAGCGGGAGGCCTCTCCTACGAGCAGTACTTC. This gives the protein CASSPIAGGLSYEQYF.

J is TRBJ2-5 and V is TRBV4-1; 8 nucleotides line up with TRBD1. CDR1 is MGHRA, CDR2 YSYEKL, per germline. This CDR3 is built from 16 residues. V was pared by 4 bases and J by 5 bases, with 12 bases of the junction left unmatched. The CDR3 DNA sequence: TGCGCCAGCAGCCTCGGGACAGGCCAGAGAGGGGAGACCCAGTACTTC. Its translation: CASSLGTGQRGETQYF.

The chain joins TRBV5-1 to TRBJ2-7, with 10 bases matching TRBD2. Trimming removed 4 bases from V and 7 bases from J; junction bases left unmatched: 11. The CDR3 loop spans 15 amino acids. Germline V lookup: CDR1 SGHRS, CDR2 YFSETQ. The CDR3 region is CASSADSGGVFEQYF. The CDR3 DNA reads TGCGCCAGCAGCGCCGACAGCGGGGGGGTATTTGAGCAGTACTTC.

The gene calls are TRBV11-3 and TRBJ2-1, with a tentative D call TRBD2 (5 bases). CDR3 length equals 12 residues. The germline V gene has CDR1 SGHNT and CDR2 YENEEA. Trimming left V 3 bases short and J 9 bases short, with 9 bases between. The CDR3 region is CASSFPGGEQFF. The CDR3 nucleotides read TGTGCCAGCAGCTTTCCAGGAGGTGAGCAGTTCTTC.